This TCR beta chain was captured by sequencing in a study of tumor-infiltrating lymphocytes in oesophageal squamous cell carcinoma. TCRdb ran MiXCR on the PCR reads and lists one entry per CDR3 protein. Among about 12,000 distinct CDR3 sequences listed, 55% to 70% were seen once. This clonotype was recorded many times. The sequence was obtained from a female donor with esophageal squamous cell carcinoma. The sequenced sample consisted of esophageal tumor tissue.

CDR3: CASSTQGAQGNEKLFF. The CDR3 DNA follows: TGTGCCAGCAGCACACAGGGGGCGCAGGGGAATGAAAAACTGTTTTTT. The V and J genes are TRBV6-1 and TRBJ1-4, with TRBD1 matching 9 bases. From germline, CDR1 is MNHNS and CDR2 SASEGT. Trimming at V came to 6 bases and at J to 5 bases, leaving 10 bases not matched to a gene. This CDR3 region has 16 residues.